These T cell receptor beta chains were read from a single sample in a study of glioma-infiltrating T cells. Using its own MiXCR run on the multiplex PCR reads, TCRdb lists one record per CDR3 protein. The data contain about 140,000 distinct CDR3 sequences, around 40% of them singletons. Sequencing was carried out using glioma tissue, nonneoplastic brain tissue, or PBMCs (not recorded which). All receptors derive from a human donor with low-grade glioma or glioblastoma, undergoing nonglioma brain surgery, or in good health (not recorded which). Each CDR3 is given with its conserved first and last residue. The order of the fields is V gene, J gene, clone size, CDR3 length, D gene, CDR3 protein, CDR3 DNA. D genes are given only for firm matches. A clone size is listed for some rows: how often the clone was seen (once, few, many), or a class if it is expanded.

TRBV7-9,TRBJ2-5,few,16,TRBD2,CASSRSTSGGQETQYF,TGTGCCAGCAGCCGATCTACTAGCGGGGGACAAGAGACCCAGTACTTC
TRBV6-1,TRBJ1-1,medium-sized,12,.,CASGHKNTEAFF,TGTGCCAGCGGACATAAGAACACTGAAGCTTTCTTT
TRBV20-1,TRBJ2-2,.,16,TRBD1,CSAKPSGQGHTGELFF,TGCAGTGCTAAACCGTCGGGACAGGGACACACCGGGGAGCTGTTTTTT
TRBV6-6,TRBJ2-1,few,17,TRBD2,CASSYSPLAGTPNEQFF,TGTGCCAGCAGTTACTCCCCTCTAGCGGGGACCCCCAATGAGCAGTTCTTC
TRBV28,TRBJ2-7,few,15,.,CASSNGLLEPYEQYF,TGTGCCAGCAGTAACGGACTTTTGGAACCCTACGAGCAGTACTTC
TRBV20-1,TRBJ2-7,.,16,.,CSARDRSIRSSYEQYF,TGCAGTGCTAGAGATCGGAGCATACGAAGCTCCTACGAGCAGTACTTC
TRBV20-1,TRBJ2-1,.,13,TRBD2,CSARIAGGNEQFF,TGCAGTGCTAGAATAGCGGGAGGCAATGAGCAGTTCTTC
TRBV7-9,TRBJ1-5,few,14,.,CASSLGGIDQPQHF,TGTGCCAGCAGCTTAGGGGGGATAGATCAGCCCCAGCATTTT
TRBV20-1,TRBJ1-5,.,15,TRBD1,CSARVQGAKDQPQHF,TGCAGTGCTAGAGTACAGGGGGCTAAGGATCAGCCCCAGCATTTT
TRBV20-1,TRBJ1-3,.,14,TRBD1,CSASTDRAGNTIYF,TGCAGTGCTAGTACGGACAGGGCTGGAAACACCATATATTTT
TRBV20-1,TRBJ2-3,many,13,TRBD2,CSAIAGRPDTQYF,TGCAGTGCTATAGCGGGTCGTCCAGATACGCAGTATTTT
TRBV6-2/TRBV6-3,TRBJ2-3,.,16,.,CASSLGLRRSTDTQYF,TGTGCCAGCAGTTTAGGGTTGCGGAGGAGCACAGATACGCAGTATTTT
TRBV6-1,TRBJ1-3,few,16,.,CASRPPGTSSGNTIYF,TGTGCCAGCAGACCCCCTGGGACGAGCTCTGGAAACACCATATATTTT
TRBV20-1,TRBJ1-1,few,14,.,CSASKGQPPIVAFF,TGCAGTGCTAGTAAAGGACAGCCCCCTATAGTAGCTTTCTTT
TRBV6-6,TRBJ2-7,.,15,TRBD2,CASSYGLAESYEQYF,TGTGCCAGCAGTTACGGACTAGCGGAGTCCTACGAGCAGTACTTC
TRBV6-2/TRBV6-3,TRBJ1-1,many,14,TRBD1,CASRRQGPDTEAFF,TGTGCCAGCAGGAGACAGGGACCCGACACTGAAGCTTTCTTT
TRBV11-2,TRBJ2-7,.,14,.,CASSLDRVYYEQYF,TGTGCCAGCAGCTTAGATCGCGTATACTACGAGCAGTACTTC
TRBV2,TRBJ1-6,.,14,.,CASSVESYNSPLHF,TGTGCCAGCAGTGTGGAGTCCTATAATTCACCCCTCCACTTT
TRBV4-3,TRBJ2-7,.,13,.,CASSQEAGREQYF,TGCGCCAGCAGCCAAGAGGCAGGGAGGGAGCAGTACTTC
TRBV12-3/TRBV12-4,TRBJ2-1,.,13,.,CASSSPANYEQFF,TGTGCCAGCAGTTCTCCGGCTAACTATGAGCAGTTCTTC
TRBV28,TRBJ2-3,.,15,TRBD2,CASRGGIAGVGTQYF,TGTGCCAGCAGAGGGGGAATAGCGGGAGTTGGTACGCAGTATTTT
TRBV4-3,TRBJ2-7,few,15,.,CASSQGQTGGYEQYF,TGCGCCAGCAGCCAAGGCCAGACCGGGGGCTACGAGCAGTACTTC
TRBV7-2,TRBJ2-5,.,16,.,CARSSRSGRYQETQYF,TGTGCCCGCAGCTCTCGCAGCGGAAGATACCAAGAGACCCAGTACTTC
TRBV2,TRBJ2-3,.,18,TRBD2,CASTDGGTSGTYSDTQYF,TGTGCCAGCACCGATGGGGGGACTAGCGGGACCTACTCAGATACGCAGTATTTT
TRBV2,TRBJ1-1,few,15,TRBD1,CASSTRRTGPTEAFF,TGTGCCAGCAGCACGAGAAGGACAGGGCCGACTGAAGCTTTCTTT
TRBV28,TRBJ2-5,few,14,.,CASSSGQKEETQYF,TGTGCCAGCAGTTCCGGACAGAAGGAAGAGACCCAGTACTTC
TRBV7-9,TRBJ2-1,.,17,TRBD2,CATSSLESGRQYNEQFF,TGTGCCACCAGCAGTTTAGAGAGCGGGAGACAATACAATGAGCAGTTCTTC
TRBV20-1,TRBJ1-2,.,13,.,CSVRGAGGYGYTF,TGCAGTGTAAGGGGGGCAGGAGGCTATGGCTACACCTTC
TRBV29-1,TRBJ2-3,.,14,TRBD2,CSIIAGGPRDTQYF,TGCAGCATCATAGCGGGAGGGCCAAGAGATACGCAGTATTTT
TRBV28,TRBJ2-4,.,15,TRBD1,CASSPPGTAKNIQYF,TGTGCCAGCAGCCCCCCCGGGACAGCGAAAAACATTCAGTACTTC
TRBV27,TRBJ2-3,.,13,.,CASRLGPSSTQYF,TGTGCCAGCCGGTTAGGACCTAGCAGTACGCAGTATTTT
TRBV7-2,TRBJ2-7,few,12,.,CASSHTKYEQYF,TGTGCCAGCAGCCACACAAAGTACGAGCAGTACTTC
TRBV4-2,TRBJ1-1,.,13,TRBD1,CASSQDGQETAFF,TGTGCCAGCAGCCAAGATGGACAGGAGACGGCTTTCTTT
TRBV6-1,TRBJ2-7,few,14,.,CASSLGPPSYEQYF,TGTGCCAGCAGCCTTGGGCCCCCATCCTACGAGCAGTACTTC
TRBV7-2,TRBJ2-5,.,14,TRBD1,CASSPRGLGETQYF,TGTGCCAGCAGCCCCAGGGGGCTGGGGGAGACCCAGTACTTC
TRBV20-1,TRBJ2-7,.,15,.,CSAQGERSHSYEQYF,TGCAGTGCTCAAGGGGAGCGGAGTCATTCCTACGAGCAGTACTTC
TRBV6-2/TRBV6-3,TRBJ2-6,few,14,.,CASSRGGRANVLTF,TGTGCCAGCAGTCGGGGCGGCCGGGCCAACGTCCTGACTTTC
TRBV25-1,TRBJ2-5,.,13,.,CASSETGVETQYF,TGTGCCAGCAGTGAAACAGGAGTAGAGACCCAGTACTTC
TRBV7-6,TRBJ1-1,few,14,.,CASSRDGGNTEAFF,TGTGCCAGCAGCCGGGACGGAGGGAACACTGAAGCTTTCTTT
TRBV6-5,TRBJ2-7,.,15,TRBD1,CASSYSGTGEGEQYF,TGTGCCAGCAGTTACTCGGGGACAGGGGAAGGCGAGCAGTACTTC
TRBV18,TRBJ2-3,.,15,TRBD1,CASSLGTGGADTQYF,TGTGCCAGCTCTCTCGGGACAGGGGGCGCAGATACGCAGTATTTT
TRBV27,TRBJ2-1,few,14,.,CASSWGTIYNEQFF,TGTGCCAGCAGTTGGGGGACAATTTACAATGAGCAGTTCTTC
TRBV19,TRBJ2-1,few,14,.,CASSTGSAYNEQFF,TGTGCCAGTAGTACGGGGTCGGCCTACAATGAGCAGTTCTTC
TRBV10-3,TRBJ2-1,.,13,TRBD2,CAFGTSGNNEQFF,TGTGCCTTCGGGACTAGCGGTAACAATGAGCAGTTCTTC
TRBV6-2/TRBV6-3,TRBJ2-2,few,15,.,CASSTKTTGTGELFF,TGTGCCAGCAGTACCAAAACGACTGGCACCGGGGAGCTGTTTTTT
TRBV20-1,TRBJ2-3,.,14,.,CSASKRGSTDTQYF,TGCAGTGCCAGCAAGAGGGGGAGCACAGATACGCAGTATTTT
TRBV4-2,TRBJ2-7,.,14,.,CASSQGASFYEQYF,TGTGCCAGCAGCCAAGGGGCCTCTTTCTACGAGCAGTACTTC
TRBV5-1,TRBJ2-1,.,15,TRBD2,CASSLRASGDNEQFF,TGCGCCAGCAGCTTGCGGGCTAGCGGGGACAATGAGCAGTTCTTC
TRBV10-3,TRBJ2-5,.,16,TRBD1,CAISGNNQGATKTQYF,TGTGCCATCAGCGGAAATAATCAGGGGGCGACGAAGACCCAGTACTTC
TRBV5-1,TRBJ2-3,.,14,TRBD1,CASMLGGSTDTQYF,TGCGCCAGCATGTTAGGGGGCAGCACAGATACGCAGTATTTT
TRBV20-1,TRBJ1-2,.,13,.,CSAPSGGNYGYTF,TGCAGTGCTCCCTCCGGGGGTAACTATGGCTACACCTTC
TRBV20-1,TRBJ2-7,few,15,TRBD2,CSAREESSGVNEQYF,TGCAGTGCTAGAGAGGAGTCGAGCGGGGTCAACGAGCAGTACTTC
TRBV11-2,TRBJ1-6,.,13,.,CASILDRISPLHF,TGTGCCAGCATCTTAGATCGAATTTCACCCCTCCACTTT
TRBV6-1,TRBJ1-1,.,15,TRBD1,CASSVGRGTGTEAFF,TGTGCCAGCAGTGTGGGCAGGGGGACTGGAACTGAAGCTTTCTTT